Listed below are T cell receptor beta chains from one sample, sequenced in a study of early T cells in non-severe SARS-CoV-2 infection. Each CDR3 protein gets one entry after TCRdb re-called the 5' RACE reads with MiXCR. The table shows some 50,000 distinct CDR3 sequences, with about 9.1% occurring only once. Input material: whole blood. The receptors here all came from an adult who was a healthcare worker with PCR-confirmed SARS-CoV-2 infection or an uninfected control (not recorded which). Each CDR3 is given with its conserved first and last residue. D genes are given only for firm matches. Clone size, where shown, is once, few, many, or a class for clones that have expanded.

len: 12
d_gene: .
j_gene: TRBJ2-5
abundance: many
v_gene: TRBV11-2
CDR3nt: TGTGCCAGCAGCTCGAACCAAGAGACCCAGTACTTC
CDR3aa: CASSSNQETQYF

len: 14
d_gene: TRBD2
j_gene: TRBJ2-1
abundance: .
v_gene: TRBV10-3
CDR3nt: TGTGCCATCACGGGAGGGGGGGATGGAAATGAGCAGTTCTTC
CDR3aa: CAITGGGDGNEQFF

len: 14
d_gene: .
j_gene: TRBJ1-2
abundance: many
v_gene: TRBV24-1
CDR3nt: TGTGCCACCAGTGACGTACAGGGCGCTTATGGCTACACCTTC
CDR3aa: CATSDVQGAYGYTF

len: 12
d_gene: .
j_gene: TRBJ1-1
abundance: many
v_gene: TRBV7-9
CDR3nt: TGTGCCAGCAGCTTAACCCAAGACGAAGCTTTCTTT
CDR3aa: CASSLTQDEAFF

len: 13
d_gene: .
j_gene: TRBJ1-1
abundance: .
v_gene: TRBV2
CDR3nt: TGTGCCAGCAGCGGGGAACAGAACACTGAAGCTTTCTTT
CDR3aa: CASSGEQNTEAFF

len: 18
d_gene: TRBD1
j_gene: TRBJ2-1
abundance: many
v_gene: TRBV20-1
CDR3nt: TGCAGTGCTTCCGGGACAGGGGGACGGGAGGGGACTGGCAATGAGCAGTTCTTC
CDR3aa: CSASGTGGREGTGNEQFF

len: 20
d_gene: TRBD2
j_gene: TRBJ2-1
abundance: .
v_gene: TRBV6-2/TRBV6-3
CDR3nt: TGTGCCAGTAGTTACGGCCTATTAGCGGGAGGGGAGGTTGCCTACAATGAGCAGTTCTTC
CDR3aa: CASSYGLLAGGEVAYNEQFF

len: 17
d_gene: TRBD2
j_gene: TRBJ2-2
abundance: many
v_gene: TRBV3-1
CDR3nt: TGTGCCAGCAGCCTCCGAAAAGCGGGAGTGCGCACCGGGGAGCTGTTTTTT
CDR3aa: CASSLRKAGVRTGELFF

len: 14
d_gene: TRBD1
j_gene: TRBJ2-7
abundance: .
v_gene: TRBV5-1
CDR3nt: TGCGCCAGCAGCTTCCGGGACAGGGGGCACGAGCAGTACTTC
CDR3aa: CASSFRDRGHEQYF

len: 13
d_gene: .
j_gene: TRBJ2-5
abundance: many
v_gene: TRBV12-3/TRBV12-4
CDR3nt: TGTGCCAGCGGAACCAGAATCCAAGAGACCCAGTACTTC
CDR3aa: CASGTRIQETQYF

len: 12
d_gene: .
j_gene: TRBJ2-1
abundance: few
v_gene: TRBV25-1
CDR3nt: TGTGCCAGCAGTGGGTCCTACAATGAGCAGTTCTTC
CDR3aa: CASSGSYNEQFF

len: 14
d_gene: .
j_gene: TRBJ1-3
abundance: .
v_gene: TRBV28
CDR3nt: TGTGCCAGCAGACTAGGGTCCTCTGAAAACACCATATATTTT
CDR3aa: CASRLGSSENTIYF

len: 13
d_gene: TRBD1
j_gene: TRBJ2-1
abundance: many
v_gene: TRBV20-1
CDR3nt: TGCAGTGCTACATACAGGGGGTACAATGAGCAGTTCTTC
CDR3aa: CSATYRGYNEQFF

len: 14
d_gene: .
j_gene: TRBJ2-1
abundance: many
v_gene: TRBV6-1
CDR3nt: TGTGCCAGCAGTGAACCGAGCGGATTCGGAGAGCAGTTCTTC
CDR3aa: CASSEPSGFGEQFF

len: 16
d_gene: TRBD2
j_gene: TRBJ2-5
abundance: few
v_gene: TRBV7-2
CDR3nt: TGTGCCAGCAGCCCTAGACTAGCGGGAGGTCCAGAGACCCAGTACTTC
CDR3aa: CASSPRLAGGPETQYF

len: 17
d_gene: .
j_gene: TRBJ2-6
abundance: few
v_gene: TRBV12-3/TRBV12-4
CDR3nt: TGTGCCAGCAGTTTGTTACAGGGATCCTCTGGGGCCAACGTCCTGACTTTC
CDR3aa: CASSLLQGSSGANVLTF

len: 15
d_gene: TRBD1
j_gene: TRBJ1-6
abundance: once
v_gene: TRBV27
CDR3nt: TGTGCCAGCAGTTCCCCAAGGACAGGGGTATCACCCCTCCACTTT
CDR3aa: CASSSPRTGVSPLHF

len: 12
d_gene: .
j_gene: TRBJ2-2
abundance: many
v_gene: TRBV7-9
CDR3nt: TGTGCCAGCAGCTTCGGGGCCGGGGAGCTGTTTTTT
CDR3aa: CASSFGAGELFF

len: 13
d_gene: .
j_gene: TRBJ1-1
abundance: many
v_gene: TRBV7-9
CDR3nt: TGTGCCAGCAGCTTAGATATGAACACTGAAGCTTTCTTT
CDR3aa: CASSLDMNTEAFF

len: 14
d_gene: TRBD2
j_gene: TRBJ2-1
abundance: once
v_gene: TRBV27
CDR3nt: TGTGCCAGCAGTTCGGGACTATCTTACAATGAGCAGTTCTTC
CDR3aa: CASSSGLSYNEQFF

len: 13
d_gene: .
j_gene: TRBJ2-5
abundance: many
v_gene: TRBV18
CDR3nt: TGTGCCAGCGGAGGCGGGGTCCAAGAGACCCAGTACTTC
CDR3aa: CASGGGVQETQYF

len: 13
d_gene: .
j_gene: TRBJ2-7
abundance: few
v_gene: TRBV15
CDR3nt: TGTGCCACCAGCAGGTTGCCCTCTCGGGAGCAGTACTTC
CDR3aa: CATSRLPSREQYF

len: 13
d_gene: .
j_gene: TRBJ1-4
abundance: many
v_gene: TRBV7-9
CDR3nt: TGTGCCAGCAGCTTAGATCGATTTGAAAAACTGTTTTTT
CDR3aa: CASSLDRFEKLFF

len: 12
d_gene: .
j_gene: TRBJ2-7
abundance: .
v_gene: TRBV15
CDR3nt: TGTGCCACCAGCAGCTCAGGGCCCGAGCAGTACTTC
CDR3aa: CATSSSGPEQYF

len: 15
d_gene: TRBD2
j_gene: TRBJ2-7
abundance: few
v_gene: TRBV3-1
CDR3nt: TGTGCCAGCAGCCAGAGTAGCGGGGGACCCTACGAGCAGTACTTC
CDR3aa: CASSQSSGGPYEQYF

len: 14
d_gene: .
j_gene: TRBJ2-5
abundance: many
v_gene: TRBV6-2/TRBV6-3
CDR3nt: TGTGCCAGCAGTTACTCGGCCGGTCCAGGGACCCAGTACTTC
CDR3aa: CASSYSAGPGTQYF

len: 13
d_gene: TRBD2
j_gene: TRBJ2-1
abundance: many
v_gene: TRBV29-1
CDR3nt: TGCAGCGCTGGGGAGGGCCGTCTCGATGAGCAGTTCTTC
CDR3aa: CSAGEGRLDEQFF

len: 15
d_gene: TRBD1
j_gene: TRBJ1-6
abundance: few
v_gene: TRBV5-8
CDR3nt: TGTGCCAGCAGCCCAACGACAGGGGCTATAGGGCCCCTCCACTTT
CDR3aa: CASSPTTGAIGPLHF

len: 14
d_gene: .
j_gene: TRBJ2-7
abundance: many
v_gene: TRBV3-1
CDR3nt: TGTGCCAGCAGCCAAAGGGTAGGCGGTTACGAGCAGTACTTC
CDR3aa: CASSQRVGGYEQYF

len: 15
d_gene: .
j_gene: TRBJ2-6
abundance: .
v_gene: TRBV7-2
CDR3nt: TGTGCCAGCAGCACGCCCTGGTCTGGGGCCAACGTCCTGACTTTC
CDR3aa: CASSTPWSGANVLTF

len: 16
d_gene: .
j_gene: TRBJ2-1
abundance: few
v_gene: TRBV11-2
CDR3nt: TGTGCCAGCAGCTTAGCAAATGCGCTGGTCTACAATGAGCAGTTCTTC
CDR3aa: CASSLANALVYNEQFF

len: 14
d_gene: TRBD2
j_gene: TRBJ2-7
abundance: few
v_gene: TRBV3-1
CDR3nt: TGTGCCAGCAGCGCGACCGGGGGGAAGGGCGAGCAGTACTTC
CDR3aa: CASSATGGKGEQYF

len: 13
d_gene: TRBD2
j_gene: TRBJ2-7
abundance: many
v_gene: TRBV20-1
CDR3nt: TGCAGTGCGGTAGCGGGGGGTTTCTACGAGCAGTACTTC
CDR3aa: CSAVAGGFYEQYF

len: 16
d_gene: TRBD2
j_gene: TRBJ2-3
abundance: .
v_gene: TRBV13
CDR3nt: TGTGCCAGCAGCTTAGTTGGGACTAGCGGCACAGATACGCAGTATTTT
CDR3aa: CASSLVGTSGTDTQYF

len: 15
d_gene: .
j_gene: TRBJ1-1
abundance: many
v_gene: TRBV29-1
CDR3nt: TGCAGCGTTCTGTATAATGGGGCGATTGTCACTGAAGCTTTCTTT
CDR3aa: CSVLYNGAIVTEAFF

len: 12
d_gene: .
j_gene: TRBJ2-1
abundance: many
v_gene: TRBV2
CDR3nt: TGTGCCAGCAAGTCAGGGCCGAATGAGCAGTTCTTC
CDR3aa: CASKSGPNEQFF

len: 15
d_gene: TRBD1
j_gene: TRBJ2-5
abundance: few
v_gene: TRBV11-2
CDR3nt: TGTGCCAGCAGCATCCCGGGACAGGGGGGGGAGACCCAGTACTTC
CDR3aa: CASSIPGQGGETQYF

len: 14
d_gene: .
j_gene: TRBJ1-1
abundance: few
v_gene: TRBV5-1
CDR3nt: TGCGCCAGCAGCTTGGACCCGGGAGACACTGAAGCTTTCTTT
CDR3aa: CASSLDPGDTEAFF

len: 15
d_gene: TRBD1
j_gene: TRBJ1-5
abundance: many
v_gene: TRBV10-2
CDR3nt: TGCGCCAGCAGTGCATCGGCAGGGGGCTATCAGCCCCAGCATTTT
CDR3aa: CASSASAGGYQPQHF

len: 14
d_gene: .
j_gene: TRBJ2-1
abundance: many
v_gene: TRBV7-3
CDR3nt: TGTGCCAGCAGCCCGGACAGAATGAATGATGAGCAGTTCTTC
CDR3aa: CASSPDRMNDEQFF

len: 14
d_gene: .
j_gene: TRBJ2-5
abundance: many
v_gene: TRBV28
CDR3nt: TGTGCCAGCAGTTTATTGGGATTGGGGGAGACCCAGTACTTC
CDR3aa: CASSLLGLGETQYF

len: 14
d_gene: .
j_gene: TRBJ2-2
abundance: .
v_gene: TRBV3-1
CDR3nt: TGTGCCAGCAGCCCGACAGTTAGCACCGGGGAGCTGTTTTTT
CDR3aa: CASSPTVSTGELFF

len: 13
d_gene: .
j_gene: TRBJ2-7
abundance: many
v_gene: TRBV7-9
CDR3nt: TGTGCCAGCAGCCCAGCCGCCGGATCTAAAGGGTACTTC
CDR3aa: CASSPAAGSKGYF

len: 14
d_gene: .
j_gene: TRBJ2-1
abundance: many
v_gene: TRBV7-9
CDR3nt: TGTGCCAGCAGACCATTCGACATCTACAATGAGCAGTTCTTC
CDR3aa: CASRPFDIYNEQFF

len: 12
d_gene: .
j_gene: TRBJ2-5
abundance: many
v_gene: TRBV15
CDR3nt: TGTGCCACCAGCAGAGATCAAGAGACCCAGTACTTC
CDR3aa: CATSRDQETQYF

len: 15
d_gene: TRBD2
j_gene: TRBJ2-3
abundance: many
v_gene: TRBV2
CDR3nt: TGTGCCAGCAGTAGAGAAGGCGGGAGAACAGATACGCAGTATTTT
CDR3aa: CASSREGGRTDTQYF

len: 14
d_gene: .
j_gene: TRBJ1-1
abundance: many
v_gene: TRBV5-1
CDR3nt: TGCGCCAGCAGCGAGGGGGGATTGGACACTGAAGCTTTCTTT
CDR3aa: CASSEGGLDTEAFF

len: 14
d_gene: TRBD1
j_gene: TRBJ2-3
abundance: many
v_gene: TRBV29-1
CDR3nt: TGCAGCATCCGGGACAGGGTAGTTGTTGATACGCAGTATTTT
CDR3aa: CSIRDRVVVDTQYF

len: 14
d_gene: TRBD2
j_gene: TRBJ2-7
abundance: .
v_gene: TRBV19
CDR3nt: TGTGCCAGTTCCCAGCGGGGGGCTTCCTACGAGCAGTACTTC
CDR3aa: CASSQRGASYEQYF

len: 14
d_gene: TRBD1
j_gene: TRBJ2-7
abundance: many
v_gene: TRBV6-6
CDR3nt: TGTGCCAGCAGTTCGGGACAGAGTCGGTCCGAGCAGTACTTC
CDR3aa: CASSSGQSRSEQYF

len: 16
d_gene: TRBD1
j_gene: TRBJ2-1
abundance: few
v_gene: TRBV20-1
CDR3nt: TGCAGTGCTAGGTCGCTCCGGGACAGTGCTGGGAAAGAGCAGTTCTTC
CDR3aa: CSARSLRDSAGKEQFF

len: 13
d_gene: .
j_gene: TRBJ2-4
abundance: many
v_gene: TRBV2
CDR3nt: TGTGCCAGCAGCCGGGGGCGTCGGGACATTCAGTACTTC
CDR3aa: CASSRGRRDIQYF

len: 14
d_gene: .
j_gene: TRBJ2-1
abundance: few
v_gene: TRBV3-2
CDR3nt: TGTGCCAGCAGCCAAGGTACTAGCCACAATGAGCAGTTCTTC
CDR3aa: CASSQGTSHNEQFF

len: 13
d_gene: TRBD1
j_gene: TRBJ2-7
abundance: many
v_gene: TRBV20-1
CDR3nt: TGCAGTGCTAGAGGGGACAGGGTCTACGAGCAGTACTTC
CDR3aa: CSARGDRVYEQYF

len: 13
d_gene: .
j_gene: TRBJ1-2
abundance: many
v_gene: TRBV5-1
CDR3nt: TGCGCCAGCAGCTTTCAAGGGGAGGATGGCTACACCTTC
CDR3aa: CASSFQGEDGYTF